This TCR beta chain was observed in a study of shared T cell receptors in the human thymus. The CDR3 loop spans 15 amino acids. V shed 4 bases and J shed 1 base, with 14 bases lying between them. The germline CDR1 and CDR2 sequences are SGHNT and YYREEE (reference sequence). TCRdb keeps only in-frame clones here, not all; method: immunoSEQ multiplex PCR. The sample carries about 660,000 clones, around 89% recorded once. These data are also associated with another study on human thymus T cells. That source reports: Healthy Finnish infants undergoing corrective surgery for congenital heart defects were used as donors. The thymus tissue came from resections taken during corrective heart surgery.

This receptor was taken from a boy younger than two with a congenital heart defect. The specimen was thymocytes. V is TRBV5-4 and J is TRBJ1-1, with a weak D call TRBD1 (5 bases). In DNA form, the CDR3 reads TGTGCCAGCAGCACCCAGGGAAAAGGGAACACTGAAGCTTTCTTT. Its translation is CASSTQGKGNTEAFF.